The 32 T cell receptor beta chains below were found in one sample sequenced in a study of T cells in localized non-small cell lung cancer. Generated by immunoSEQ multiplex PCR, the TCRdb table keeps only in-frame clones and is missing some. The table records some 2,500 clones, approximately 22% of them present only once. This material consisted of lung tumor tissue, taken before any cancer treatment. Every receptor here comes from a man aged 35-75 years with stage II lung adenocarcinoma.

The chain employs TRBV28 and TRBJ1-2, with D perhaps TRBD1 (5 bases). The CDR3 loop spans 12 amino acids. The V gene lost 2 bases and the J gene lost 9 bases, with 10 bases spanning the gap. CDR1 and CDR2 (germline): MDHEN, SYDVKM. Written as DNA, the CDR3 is TGTGCCAGCAGTTTACCAGGGCTGAGCTACACCTTC. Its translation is CASSLPGLSYTF.

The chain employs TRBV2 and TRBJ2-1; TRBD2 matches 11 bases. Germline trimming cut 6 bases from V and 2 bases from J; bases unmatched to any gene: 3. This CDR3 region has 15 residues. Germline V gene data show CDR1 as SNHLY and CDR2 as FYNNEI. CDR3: CASSFSGRAYNEQFF. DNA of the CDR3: TGTGCCAGCAGCTTTAGCGGGAGGGCCTACAATGAGCAGTTCTTC.

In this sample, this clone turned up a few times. DNA for the CDR3: TGTGCCAGCAGCCGGGGAGAGGGGGCCTACTACGAGCAGTACTTC. Translated, it gives CASSRGEGAYYEQYF. V is TRBV11-3 and J is TRBJ2-7, with 7 bases aligning to TRBD1. Germline values: CDR1 SGHNT, CDR2 YENEEA. With V trimmed by 5 bases and J by 3 bases, 10 bases remained unmatched. The CDR3 is 15 amino acids.

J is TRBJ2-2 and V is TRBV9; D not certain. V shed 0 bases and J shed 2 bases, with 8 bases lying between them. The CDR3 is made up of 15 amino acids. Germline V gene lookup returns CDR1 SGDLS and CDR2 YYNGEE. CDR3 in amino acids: CASSVGPINTGELFF. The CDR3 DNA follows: TGTGCCAGCAGCGTAGGCCCTATAAACACCGGGGAGCTGTTTTTT.

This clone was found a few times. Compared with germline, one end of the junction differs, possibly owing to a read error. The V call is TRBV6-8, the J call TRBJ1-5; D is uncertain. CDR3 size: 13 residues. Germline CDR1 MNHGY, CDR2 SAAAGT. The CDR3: CAISGEGEQPQHF. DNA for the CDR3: TGTGCCATCAGTGGGGAGGGAGAACAGCCCCAGCATTTT.

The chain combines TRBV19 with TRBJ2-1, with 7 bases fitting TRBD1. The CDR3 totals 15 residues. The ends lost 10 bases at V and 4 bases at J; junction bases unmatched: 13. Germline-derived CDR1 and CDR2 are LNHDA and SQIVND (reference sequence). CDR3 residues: CATQFDRASYNEQFF. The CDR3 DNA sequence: TGTGCCACACAATTCGACAGGGCCTCTTACAATGAGCAGTTCTTC.

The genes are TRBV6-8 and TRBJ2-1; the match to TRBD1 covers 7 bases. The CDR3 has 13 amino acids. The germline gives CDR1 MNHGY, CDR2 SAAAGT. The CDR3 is CAARQGQYNEQFF. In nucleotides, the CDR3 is TGTGCGGCGAGACAGGGTCAATACAATGAGCAGTTCTTC.

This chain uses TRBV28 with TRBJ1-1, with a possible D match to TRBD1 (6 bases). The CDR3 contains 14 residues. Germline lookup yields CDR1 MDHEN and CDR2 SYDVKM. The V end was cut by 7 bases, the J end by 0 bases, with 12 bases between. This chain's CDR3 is CASTLGQLNTEAFF. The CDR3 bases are TGTGCCAGCACCTTAGGACAGCTGAACACTGAAGCTTTCTTT.

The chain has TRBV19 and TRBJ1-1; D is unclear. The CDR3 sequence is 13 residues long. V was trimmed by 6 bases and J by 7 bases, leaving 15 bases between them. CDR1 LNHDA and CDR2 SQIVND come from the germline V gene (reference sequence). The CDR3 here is CASSLLGGLEAFF. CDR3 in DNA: TGTGCCAGTAGCTTACTAGGAGGTCTTGAAGCTTTCTTT.

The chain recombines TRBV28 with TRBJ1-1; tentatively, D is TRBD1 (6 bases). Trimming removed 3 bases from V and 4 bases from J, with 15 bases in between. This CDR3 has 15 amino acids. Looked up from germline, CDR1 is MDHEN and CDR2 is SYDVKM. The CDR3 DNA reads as TGTGCCAGCAGTTTGGCCAGGGGATATGGCACTGAAGCTTTCTTT. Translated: CASSLARGYGTEAFF. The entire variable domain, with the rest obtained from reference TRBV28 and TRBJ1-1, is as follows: DVKVTQSSRYLVKRTGEKVFLECVQDMDHENMFWYRQDPGLGLRLIYFSYDVKMKEKGDIPEGYSVSREKKERFSLILESASTNQTSMYLCASSLARGYGTEAFFGQGTRLTVV.

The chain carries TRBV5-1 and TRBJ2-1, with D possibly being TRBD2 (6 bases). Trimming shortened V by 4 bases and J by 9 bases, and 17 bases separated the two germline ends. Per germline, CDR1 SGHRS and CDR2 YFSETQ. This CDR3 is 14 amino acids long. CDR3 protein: CASSTGTGAVEQFF. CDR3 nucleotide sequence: TGCGCCAGCAGCACCGGGACTGGGGCAGTTGAGCAGTTCTTC.

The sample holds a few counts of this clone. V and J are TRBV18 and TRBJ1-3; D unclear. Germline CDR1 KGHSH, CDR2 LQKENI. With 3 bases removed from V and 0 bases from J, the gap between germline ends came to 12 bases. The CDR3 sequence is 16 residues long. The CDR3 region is CASSPNSIYSGNTIYF. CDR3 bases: TGTGCCAGCTCACCCAACTCCATTTACTCTGGAAACACCATATATTTT.

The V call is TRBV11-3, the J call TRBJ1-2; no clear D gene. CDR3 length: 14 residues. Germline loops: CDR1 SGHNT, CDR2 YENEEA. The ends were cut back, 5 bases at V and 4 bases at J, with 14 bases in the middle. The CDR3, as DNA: TGTGCCAGCAGCCAATCCGACACCGTCTATGGCTACACCTTC. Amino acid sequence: CASSQSDTVYGYTF.

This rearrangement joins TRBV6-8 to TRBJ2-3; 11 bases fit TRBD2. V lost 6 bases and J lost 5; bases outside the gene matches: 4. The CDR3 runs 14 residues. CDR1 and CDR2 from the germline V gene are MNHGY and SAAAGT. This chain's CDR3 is CASSTSGRGDTQYF. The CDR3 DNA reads TGTGCCAGCAGCACTAGCGGGAGAGGAGATACGCAGTATTTT.

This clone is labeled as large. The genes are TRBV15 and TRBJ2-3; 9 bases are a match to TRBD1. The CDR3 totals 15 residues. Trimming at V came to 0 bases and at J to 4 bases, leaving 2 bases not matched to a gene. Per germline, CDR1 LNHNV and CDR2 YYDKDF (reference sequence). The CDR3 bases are TGTGCCACCAGCAGAGACACAGGGGGCGCAGATACGCAGTATTTT. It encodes CATSRDTGGADTQYF.

The CDR3 DNA reads TGCAGCGTAGGGGACAGGGGAGGGCAGCCCCAGCATTTT. Translation: CSVGDRGGQPQHF. This chain connects TRBV29-1 to TRBJ1-5; 10 positions match TRBD1. V trimming: 6 bases; J trimming: 7 bases; junction bases outside the gene matches: 6. The CDR3 has 13 amino acids. Germline V gives CDR1 SQVTM, CDR2 ANQGSEA. The full variable domain, its missing parts supplied by reference TRBV29-1 and TRBJ1-5, is SAVISQKPSRDICQRGTSLTIQCQVDSQVTMMFWYRQQPGQSLTLIATANQGSEATYESGFVIDKFPISRPNLTFSTLTVSNMSPEDSSIYLCSVGDRGGQPQHFGDGTRLSIL.

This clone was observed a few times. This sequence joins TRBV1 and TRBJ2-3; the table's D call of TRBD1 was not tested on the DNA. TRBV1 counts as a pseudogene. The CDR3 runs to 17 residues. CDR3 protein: CASSQQSGRETTDTQYF. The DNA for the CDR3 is TGCGCCAGCAGCCAACAATCTGGCAGGGAAACTACAGATACGCAGTATTTT.

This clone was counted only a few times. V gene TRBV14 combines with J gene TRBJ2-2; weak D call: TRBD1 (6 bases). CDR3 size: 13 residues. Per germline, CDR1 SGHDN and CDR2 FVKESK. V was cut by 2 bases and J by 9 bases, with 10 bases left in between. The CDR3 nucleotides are TGTGCCAGCAGCCAACATGGGGGCCGGGAGCTGTTTTTT. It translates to CASSQHGGRELFF.

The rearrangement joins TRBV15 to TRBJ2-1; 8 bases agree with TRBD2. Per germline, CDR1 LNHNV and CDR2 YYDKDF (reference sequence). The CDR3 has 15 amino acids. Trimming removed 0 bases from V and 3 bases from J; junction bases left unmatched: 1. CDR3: CATSREAGDYNEQFF. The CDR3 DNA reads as TGTGCCACCAGCAGAGAAGCGGGAGACTACAATGAGCAGTTCTTC.

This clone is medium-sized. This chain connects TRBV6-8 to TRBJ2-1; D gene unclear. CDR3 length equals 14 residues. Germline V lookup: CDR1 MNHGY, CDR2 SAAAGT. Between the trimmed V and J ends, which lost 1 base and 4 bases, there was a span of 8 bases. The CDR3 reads CASSYYDGYNEQFF. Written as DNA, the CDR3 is TGTGCCAGCAGTTACTATGACGGATACAATGAGCAGTTCTTC.

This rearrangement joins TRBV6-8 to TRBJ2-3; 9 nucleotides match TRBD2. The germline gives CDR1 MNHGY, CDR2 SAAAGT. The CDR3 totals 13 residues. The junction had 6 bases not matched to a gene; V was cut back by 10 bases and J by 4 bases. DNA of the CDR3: TGTGCCATCAGCGGGGGGACCGCAGATACGCAGTATTTT. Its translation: CAISGGTADTQYF.

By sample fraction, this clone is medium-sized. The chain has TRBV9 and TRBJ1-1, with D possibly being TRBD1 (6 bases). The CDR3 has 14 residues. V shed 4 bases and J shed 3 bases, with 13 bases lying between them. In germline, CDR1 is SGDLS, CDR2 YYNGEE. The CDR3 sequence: CASSNRVGDTEAFF. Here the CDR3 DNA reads TGTGCCAGCAGCAACAGGGTAGGTGACACTGAAGCTTTCTTT.

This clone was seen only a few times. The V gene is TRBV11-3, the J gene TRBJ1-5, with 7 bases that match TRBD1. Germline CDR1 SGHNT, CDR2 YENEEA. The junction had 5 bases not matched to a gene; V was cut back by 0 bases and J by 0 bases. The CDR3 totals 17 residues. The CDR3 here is CASSLEGGTLSNQPQHF. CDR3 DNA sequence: TGTGCCAGCAGCTTAGAAGGGGGCACCCTTAGCAATCAGCCCCAGCATTTT.

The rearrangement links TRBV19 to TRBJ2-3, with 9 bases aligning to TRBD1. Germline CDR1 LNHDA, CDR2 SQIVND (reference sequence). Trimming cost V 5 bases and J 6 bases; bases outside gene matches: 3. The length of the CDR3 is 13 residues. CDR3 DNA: TGTGCCAGTAGTCGACAGGGGGAGGATACGCAGTATTTT. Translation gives CASSRQGEDTQYF.

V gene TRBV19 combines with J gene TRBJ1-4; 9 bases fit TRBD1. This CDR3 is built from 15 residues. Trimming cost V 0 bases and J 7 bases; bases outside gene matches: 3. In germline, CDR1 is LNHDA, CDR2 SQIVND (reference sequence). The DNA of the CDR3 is TGTGCCAGTAGTATAGAATCGGGACAGGGTGAAAAACTGTTTTTT. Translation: CASSIESGQGEKLFF.

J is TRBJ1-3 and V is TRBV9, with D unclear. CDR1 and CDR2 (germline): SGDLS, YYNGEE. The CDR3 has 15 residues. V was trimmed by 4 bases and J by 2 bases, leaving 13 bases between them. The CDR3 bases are TGTGCCAGCAGCCCCTCCGAGTGGACTGGAAACACCATATATTTT. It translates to CASSPSEWTGNTIYF.

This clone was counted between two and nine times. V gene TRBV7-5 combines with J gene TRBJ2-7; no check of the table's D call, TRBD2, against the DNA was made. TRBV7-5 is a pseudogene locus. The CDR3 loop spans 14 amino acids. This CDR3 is CASSYGRQGYEQYF. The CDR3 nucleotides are TGTGCCAGCAGCTACGGGAGGCAGGGCTACGAGCAGTACTTC.

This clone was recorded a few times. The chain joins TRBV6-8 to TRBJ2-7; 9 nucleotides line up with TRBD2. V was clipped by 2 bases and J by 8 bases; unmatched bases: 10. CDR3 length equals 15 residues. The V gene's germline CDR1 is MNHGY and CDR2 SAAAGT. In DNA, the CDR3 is TGTGCCAGCAGTTACGCCGGCGGGAGGGCCGGCAAGCAGTACTTC. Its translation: CASSYAGGRAGKQYF.

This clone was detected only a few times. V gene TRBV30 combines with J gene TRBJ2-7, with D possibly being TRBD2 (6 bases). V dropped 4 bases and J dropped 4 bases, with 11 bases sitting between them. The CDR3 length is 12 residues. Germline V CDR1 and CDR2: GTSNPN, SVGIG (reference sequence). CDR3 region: CAWTPGEYEQYF. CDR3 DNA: TGTGCCTGGACCCCGGGAGAATACGAGCAGTACTTC.

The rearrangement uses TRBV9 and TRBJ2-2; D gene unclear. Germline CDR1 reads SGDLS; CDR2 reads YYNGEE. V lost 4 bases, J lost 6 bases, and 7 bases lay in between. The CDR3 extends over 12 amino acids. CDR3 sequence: CASSLISGELFF. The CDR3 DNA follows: TGTGCCAGCAGCTTAATCTCCGGGGAGCTGTTTTTT.

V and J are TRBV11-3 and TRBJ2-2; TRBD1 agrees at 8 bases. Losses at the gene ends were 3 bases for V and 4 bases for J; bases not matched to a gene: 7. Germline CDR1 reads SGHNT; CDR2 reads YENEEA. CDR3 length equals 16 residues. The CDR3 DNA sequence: TGTGCCAGCAGCTTGAGGCCAGGGGGCTTCACCGGGGAGCTGTTTTTT. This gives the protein CASSLRPGGFTGELFF.

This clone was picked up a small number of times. For the CDR3, the DNA is TGTGCCTGGAGTGCCACAGGGAGAAGCAATCAGCCCCAGCATTTT. Protein product: CAWSATGRSNQPQHF. This chain uses TRBV30 with TRBJ1-5; possibly TRBD1 for D (6 bases). V lost 1 base and J 1 base, leaving 11 bases between the germline ends. This CDR3 comprises 15 residues. Germline lookup yields CDR1 GTSNPN and CDR2 SVGIG (reference sequence).